Listed here is a single T cell receptor beta chain. The antigen is undetermined. These data come from a study of cytomegalovirus exposure and HLA in healthy donors. Study-level results: Because they were indistinguishable, some V segments, including TRBV6-2 and TRBV6-3, were excluded.

Trimming removed 0 bases from V and 2 bases from J, with 20 bases in between. CDR3 length: 18 residues. In germline, CDR1 is LGHNA, CDR2 YNFKEQ. The PCR used 60 Vbeta and 13 Jbeta primers. TCRdb's table, derived via immunoSEQ multiplex PCR, lists solely in-frame clones and lacks some. This table has approximately 170,000 clones, 80% appearing once. The rearrangement uses TRBV4-2 and TRBJ2-7; D not certain. The sample taken for sequencing was PBMCs. The clonotype was recovered from a woman aged 45 to 65 in good health and CMV-seropositive. This chain's CDR3 is CASSQDAARLTITYEQYF. DNA for the CDR3: TGTGCCAGCAGCCAAGACGCTGCGCGACTCACCATAACCTACGAGCAGTACTTC.